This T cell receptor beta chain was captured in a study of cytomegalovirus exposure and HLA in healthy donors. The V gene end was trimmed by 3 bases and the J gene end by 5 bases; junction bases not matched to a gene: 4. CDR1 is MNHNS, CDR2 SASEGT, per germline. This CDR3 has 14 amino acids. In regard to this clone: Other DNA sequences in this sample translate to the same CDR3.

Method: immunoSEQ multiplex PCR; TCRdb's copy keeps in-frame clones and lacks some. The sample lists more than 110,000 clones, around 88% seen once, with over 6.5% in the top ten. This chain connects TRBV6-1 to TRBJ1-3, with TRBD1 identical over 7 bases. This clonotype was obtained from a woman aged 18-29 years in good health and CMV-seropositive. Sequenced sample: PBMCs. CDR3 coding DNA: TGTGCCAGCAGTGAGTCAGGGGGTAGAAACACCATATATTTT. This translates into CASSESGGRNTIYF.